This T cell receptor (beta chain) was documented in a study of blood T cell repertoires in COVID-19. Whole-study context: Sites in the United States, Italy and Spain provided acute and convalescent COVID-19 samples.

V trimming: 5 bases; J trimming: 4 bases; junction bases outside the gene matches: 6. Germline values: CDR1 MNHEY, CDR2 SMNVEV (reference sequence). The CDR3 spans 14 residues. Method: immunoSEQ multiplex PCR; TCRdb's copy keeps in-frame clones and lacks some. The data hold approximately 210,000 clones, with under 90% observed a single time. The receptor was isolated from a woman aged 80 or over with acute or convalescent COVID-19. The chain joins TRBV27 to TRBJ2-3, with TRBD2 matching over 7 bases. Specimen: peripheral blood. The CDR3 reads CASSPPLAADTQYF. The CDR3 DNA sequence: TGTGCCAGCAGTCCGCCCCTAGCGGCAGATACGCAGTATTTT.